This passage covers 17 T cell receptor beta chains from one sample sequenced in a study of shared clonotypes between healthy human individuals. Profiling relied on immunoSEQ multiplex PCR, and the TCRdb table lists in-frame clones only, not all of them. Among roughly 320,000 clones listed, roughly 91% were seen once. Input material: memory CD8+ T cells sorted from blood. Specified subset: CD45RO+ cells pooled with CCR7-negative TemRA cells. The receptors originated from a young man in good health.

This chain connects TRBV9 to TRBJ2-7, with D tentatively TRBD1 (6 bases). The CDR3 totals 14 residues. Trimming stripped 4 bases from V and 3 bases from J, with 14 bases between. Germline CDR1 SGDLS, CDR2 YYNGEE. CDR3 sequence (DNA): TGTGCCAGCAGCCCAGGAGACAGGATCTACGAGCAGTACTTC. It specifies CASSPGDRIYEQYF.

The V and J genes are TRBV5-6 and TRBJ2-1; TRBD2 aligns across 11 bases. Germline CDR1 and CDR2: SGHDT and YYEEEE. The CDR3 is made up of 15 amino acids. With V trimmed by 6 bases and J by 8 bases, 10 bases remained unmatched. CDR3 DNA sequence: TGTGCCAGCAACTGGAGGACTAGCGGGCGGTATGAGCAGTTCTTC. It yields the protein CASNWRTSGRYEQFF.

This clone was detected once. The chain employs TRBV13 and TRBJ2-2; D uncertain. Trimming cost V 4 bases and J 2 bases, with 8 bases left between them. CDR1 and CDR2 from the germline V gene are PRHDT and FYEKMQ (reference sequence). The CDR3 extends over 14 amino acids. In DNA, the CDR3 is TGTGCCAGCAGCTCCCTAAGTAACACCGGGGAGCTGTTTTTT. Translation gives CASSSLSNTGELFF. The whole variable domain, remainder taken from reference TRBV13 and TRBJ2-2, is AAGVIQSPRHLIKEKRETATLKCYPIPRHDTVYWYQQGPGQDPQFLISFYEKMQSDKGSIPDRFSAQQFSDYHSELNMSSLELGDSALYFCASSSLSNTGELFFGEGSRLTVL.

This rearrangement joins TRBV5-4 to TRBJ2-2; 10 bases are a match to TRBD1. V shed 3 bases and J 1 base; nucleotides not matched to a gene: 3. The CDR3 length is 16 residues. The germline CDR1 and CDR2 sequences are SGHNT and YYREEE (reference sequence). The CDR3 DNA reads TGTGCCAGCAGCTCTGGACAGGGGGTGAACACCGGGGAGCTGTTTTTT. The encoded protein is CASSSGQGVNTGELFF.

This chain uses TRBV7-3 with TRBJ2-1; no firm D call. This CDR3 is 15 amino acids long. Germline V gene sequence: CDR1 SGHTA, CDR2 FQGTGA. Deletions cut 3 bases from V and 3 bases from J, with 12 bases between. CDR3 protein: CASSFEDSRYNEQFF. The CDR3 region has the DNA TGTGCCAGCAGCTTTGAAGACTCTCGCTACAATGAGCAGTTCTTC.

The genes are TRBV30 and TRBJ1-5; D call uncertain. Trimming left V 1 base short and J 0 bases short, with 7 bases between. Germline-derived CDR1 and CDR2 are GTSNPN and SVGIG (reference sequence). The CDR3 runs 14 residues. This chain's CDR3 is CAWSGENSNQPQHF. CDR3 DNA sequence: TGTGCCTGGAGTGGGGAAAATAGCAATCAGCCCCAGCATTTT. Looking up the rest from reference TRBV30 and TRBJ1-5 gives the full variable domain: SQTIHQWPATLVQPVGSPLSLECTVEGTSNPNLYWYRQAAGRGLQLLFYSVGIGQISSEVPQNLSASRPQDRQFILSSKKLLLSDSGFYLCAWSGENSNQPQHFGDGTRLSIL.

At least ten counts were recorded for this clone. The genes are TRBV2 and TRBJ2-7; maybe TRBD2 (5 bases). V was clipped by 1 base and J by 3 bases, with 16 bases between them. The CDR3 runs 16 residues. The V gene's germline CDR1 is SNHLY and CDR2 FYNNEI. CDR3 in DNA: TGTGCCAGCAGTGAAGACCCTTCCGGAGGCGGCTACGAGCAGTACTTC. This gives the protein CASSEDPSGGGYEQYF.

The chain recombines TRBV6-6 with TRBJ2-1; 8 nucleotides line up with TRBD2. Per the germline V gene, CDR1 is MNHNY and CDR2 is SVGAGI (reference sequence). This CDR3 comprises 16 residues. Germline trimming cut 0 bases from V and 4 bases from J; bases unmatched to any gene: 5. CDR3 nucleotide sequence: TGTGCCAGCAGTTACTCCGGGGGGGGAATATACAATGAGCAGTTCTTC. Translation: CASSYSGGGIYNEQFF.

CDR3 DNA sequence: TGTGCCAGCAGTCAGATGGGGGAAGCTTTCTTT. Its protein is CASSQMGEAFF. This chain connects TRBV6-5 to TRBJ1-1, with D uncertain. CDR1 and CDR2 (germline): MNHEY, SVGAGI. The CDR3 loop spans 11 amino acids. Trimming removed 5 bases from V and 8 bases from J, with 9 bases in between.

The chain recombines TRBV9 with TRBJ2-1, with a tentative D call TRBD2 (5 bases). This CDR3 contains 13 residues. Germline V CDR1 and CDR2: SGDLS, YYNGEE. Between the trimmed V and J ends, which lost 4 bases and 12 bases, there was a span of 17 bases. The CDR3 bases are TGTGCCAGCAGCCCCCGTTCCGGGGTCTCGCAGTTCTTC. As protein: CASSPRSGVSQFF.

The V gene is TRBV30, the J gene TRBJ2-1, with 8 positions matching TRBD2. Germline loops: CDR1 GTSNPN, CDR2 SVGIG (reference sequence). The CDR3 totals 18 residues. With 5 bases clipped from V and 8 bases from J, the junction kept 23 bases outside the gene matches. The CDR3 coding sequence is TGTGCCTGGGGAAGTGGGGAGTTTGTAGCGGGGCAAGTCGATGAGCAGTTCTTC. It encodes CAWGSGEFVAGQVDEQFF.

The J gene is TRBJ1-2, the V gene TRBV20-1; tentative D call: TRBD1 (5 bases). Germline values: CDR1 DFQATT, CDR2 SNEGSKA (reference sequence). The CDR3 runs to 11 residues. The V end was cut by 4 bases, the J end by 7 bases, with 10 bases between. CDR3 protein: CSATDSPGYTF. In DNA form, the CDR3 reads TGCAGTGCTACCGACAGCCCTGGCTACACCTTC.

J is TRBJ2-7 and V is TRBV5-6, with a possible D match to TRBD1 (6 bases). Per the germline V gene, CDR1 is SGHDT and CDR2 is YYEEEE. This CDR3 is built from 13 residues. Trimming stripped 3 bases from V and 3 bases from J, with 10 bases between. The CDR3 bases are TGTGCCAGCAGCTCCGGACAGTACTACGAGCAGTACTTC. Encoded protein: CASSSGQYYEQYF.

This clone was recorded many times. This sequence joins TRBV6-1 and TRBJ2-1; possibly TRBD1 or TRBD2 for D (5 bases each). V dropped 3 bases and J dropped 6 bases, with 12 bases sitting between them. Germline CDR1 and CDR2: MNHNS and SASEGT. The CDR3 consists of 14 residues. The CDR3 loop is CASSDPGTGNEQFF. The CDR3 DNA sequence: TGTGCCAGCAGTGACCCGGGGACGGGCAATGAGCAGTTCTTC.

For the CDR3, the DNA is TGTGCCAGCAGTGCGGAAAGAACCGACGCGGCGCTAGCCAAAAACATTCAGTACTTC. This codes for CASSAERTDAALAKNIQYF. V and J are TRBV2 and TRBJ2-4; D unclear. The CDR3 has 19 amino acids. Germline V gene data show CDR1 as SNHLY and CDR2 as FYNNEI. V was cut by 4 bases and J by 0 bases, with 22 bases left in between.

The rearrangement joins TRBV25-1 to TRBJ2-7; D possibly corresponds to TRBD1 (6 bases). CDR3 length: 12 residues. Trimming stripped 4 bases from V and 4 bases from J, with 8 bases between. Germline V lookup: CDR1 MGHDK, CDR2 SYGVNS. In nucleotides, the CDR3 is TGTGCCAGCAGTGCCCAGGGGTACGAGCAGTACTTC. Amino acid sequence: CASSAQGYEQYF.

The V call is TRBV7-9, the J call TRBJ2-4; D possibly corresponds to TRBD2 (5 bases). Germline loops: CDR1 SEHNR, CDR2 FQNEAQ (reference sequence). V lost 5 bases to trimming and J lost 5 bases, with 16 bases between them. The CDR3 has 15 residues. The DNA for the CDR3 is TGTGCCAGCAGCCATACGGCGGGTATACAAAACATTCAGTACTTC. This translates into CASSHTAGIQNIQYF.